Sequencing of this T cell receptor beta chain was carried out in a study of control samples from healthy donors and cancer patients. Germline CDR1 and CDR2: MNHEY and SVGEGT. V dropped 2 bases and J dropped 5 bases, with 12 bases sitting between them. The CDR3 has 14 amino acids. Clones were read by immunoSEQ multiplex PCR, and TCRdb kept only the in-frame ones, dropping some. The table records roughly 130,000 clones, around 93% of them present only once. The chain combines TRBV6-2 or TRBV6-3 with TRBJ1-1; the D gene is possibly TRBD1 (5 bases). Sequencing was carried out using PBMCs. This sequence originates from a man aged 45-65 years with head and neck cancer. The CDR3 coding sequence is TGTGCCAGCAGTTACCCAGGGCGGCGTACTGAAGCTTTCTTT. Its translation: CASSYPGRRTEAFF.